This T cell receptor beta chain appears in the sequencing data of a study of cytomegalovirus exposure and HLA in healthy donors. V was pared by 4 bases and J by 15 bases, with 17 bases of the junction left unmatched. The CDR3 covers 15 residues. Germline V CDR1 and CDR2: MDHEN, SYDVKM. With 60 Vbeta and 13 Jbeta primers, the PCR was carried out. The method was immunoSEQ multiplex PCR; TCRdb's version includes in-frame clones alone and lacks a portion of them. This sample has around 140,000 clones, with roughly 79% found just once. About this clone: The antigen is not known.

Findings of the study overall: About 180 TCR beta chains were listed as cytomegalovirus-associated.

The clonotype comes from a young woman in good health and CMV-seronegative. The sequenced sample consisted of PBMCs. The chain carries TRBV28 and TRBJ1-5; 8 bases line up with TRBD1. DNA of the CDR3: TGTGCCAGCAGTTACTCCGGGACAGGCATTCGTTCGTTGCATTTT. The encoded protein is CASSYSGTGIRSLHF.